Detailed here is one TCR beta chain. This sample was taken from a study of blood T cell repertoires in COVID-19. Study background: The United States, Italy and Spain supplied acute and convalescent COVID-19 samples.

Authors' methods: Estimation of nucleated cell counts was performed using reference gene primer amplification. Assay used: immunoSEQ multiplex PCR; TCRdb lists only in-frame clones, some missing. For V, J and clone size, that table is used; D and trimming come from the DNA. The profile shows around 260,000 clones, 88% of them singletons. Seattle cases were enrolled at active infection and followed longitudinally. Germline V lookup: CDR1 SGHTA, CDR2 FQGTGA. There are 15 residues in the CDR3. V was clipped by 4 bases and J by 8 bases; unmatched bases: 4. The clonotype comes from a woman in her 70s with COVID-19, enrolled during active disease. The material sequenced was peripheral blood. The rearrangement joins TRBV7-3 to TRBJ2-1, with 14 bases aligning to TRBD2. This CDR3 reads CASSSGTSGSDEQFF. For the CDR3, the DNA is TGTGCCAGCAGCTCCGGGACTAGCGGGAGCGATGAGCAGTTCTTC.